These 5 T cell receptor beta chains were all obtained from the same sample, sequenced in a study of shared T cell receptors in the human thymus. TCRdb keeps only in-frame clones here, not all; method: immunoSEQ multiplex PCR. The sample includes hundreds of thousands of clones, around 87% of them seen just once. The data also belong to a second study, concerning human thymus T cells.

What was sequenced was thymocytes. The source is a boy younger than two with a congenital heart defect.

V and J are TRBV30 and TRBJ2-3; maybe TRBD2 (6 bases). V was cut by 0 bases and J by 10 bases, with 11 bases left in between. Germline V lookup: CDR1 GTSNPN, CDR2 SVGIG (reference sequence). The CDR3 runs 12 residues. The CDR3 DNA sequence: TGTGCCTGGAGTGTAGAGGGACTTTCGCAGTATTTT. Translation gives CAWSVEGLSQYF.

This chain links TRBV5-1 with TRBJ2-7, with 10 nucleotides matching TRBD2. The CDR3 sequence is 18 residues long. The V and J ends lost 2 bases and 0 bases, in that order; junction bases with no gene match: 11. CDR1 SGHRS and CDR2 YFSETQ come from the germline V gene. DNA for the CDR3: TGCGCCAGCAGCTTCATAGCGGGAGGTCCACACTACTCCTACGAGCAGTACTTC. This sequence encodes CASSFIAGGPHYSYEQYF.

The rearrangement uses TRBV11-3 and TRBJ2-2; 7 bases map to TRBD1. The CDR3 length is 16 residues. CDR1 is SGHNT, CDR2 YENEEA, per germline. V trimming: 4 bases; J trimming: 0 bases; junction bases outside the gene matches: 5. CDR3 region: CASSSNTGANTGELFF. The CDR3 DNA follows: TGTGCCAGCAGCTCAAACACAGGGGCGAACACCGGGGAGCTGTTTTTT.

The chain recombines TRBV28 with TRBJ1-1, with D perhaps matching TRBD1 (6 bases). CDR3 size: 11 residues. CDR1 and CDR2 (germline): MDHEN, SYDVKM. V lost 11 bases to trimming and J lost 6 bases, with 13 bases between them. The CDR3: CAALGQSEAFF. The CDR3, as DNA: TGTGCCGCCCTAGGACAGTCTGAAGCTTTCTTT.

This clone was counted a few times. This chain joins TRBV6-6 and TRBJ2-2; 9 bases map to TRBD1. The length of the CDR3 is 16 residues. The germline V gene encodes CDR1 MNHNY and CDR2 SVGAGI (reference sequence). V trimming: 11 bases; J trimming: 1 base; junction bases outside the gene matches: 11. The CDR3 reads CAGSTGGKMNTGELFF. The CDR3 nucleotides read TGTGCCGGATCGACAGGGGGGAAAATGAACACCGGGGAGCTGTTTTTT.